One and the same sample provided the 19 T cell receptor beta chains below, sequenced in a study of PD-1 blockade in classical Hodgkin lymphoma (dated by TCRdb to 2020 to 2021). Library generation was performed with the immunoSEQ multiplex PCR assay. TCRdb holds this immuneACCESS table with in-frame rearrangements only. Some clones are missing; in checked studies, unresolved V genes explain under half, and the rest has no known cause. The sample table lists around 100,000 clones, around 89% of them with a count of one. The ten most abundant clones make up about 7.1% of the sample. The intended sense of this specimen's time point label: cycle 2 day 1 (C2D1) of nivolumab. Every trial patient had relapsed after autologous stem cell transplantation, and cohorts A, B and C differed in prior brentuximab vedotin exposure. The source material was peripheral blood mononuclear cells (PBMCs), sampled before the second cycle of nivolumab. The source is a human donor with classical Hodgkin lymphoma.

The sample holds a few counts of this clone. This sequence joins TRBV19 and TRBJ1-6, with no clear D. CDR1 and CDR2 from the germline V gene are LNHDA and SQIVND (reference sequence). The V and J ends lost 8 bases and 2 bases respectively, with 7 bases between them. The CDR3 spans 13 residues. The CDR3 sequence: CASRGTYNSPLHF. CDR3 bases: TGTGCCAGTCGTGGCACCTATAATTCACCCCTCCACTTT.

The gene calls are TRBV6-6 and TRBJ1-1; maybe TRBD1 (5 bases). The germline CDR1 and CDR2 sequences are MNHNY and SVGAGI (reference sequence). Trimming cost V 2 bases and J 10 bases, with 11 bases left between them. The CDR3 consists of 12 residues. CDR3 DNA sequence: TGTGCCAGCAGTTACGACTCTAGGGGAGCTTTCTTT. Its translation is CASSYDSRGAFF.

The J gene is TRBJ2-7, the V gene TRBV6-1; 7 bases are shared with TRBD1. The V gene end was trimmed by 8 bases and the J gene end by 0 bases; junction bases not matched to a gene: 10. Germline CDR1 and CDR2: MNHNS and SASEGT. CDR3 length equals 15 residues. This CDR3 reads CASLGSGTVSYEQYF. CDR3 DNA sequence: TGTGCCAGCCTGGGATCGGGGACAGTCTCCTACGAGCAGTACTTC.

This sequence joins TRBV6-1 and TRBJ1-1; maybe TRBD1 (5 bases). The germline CDR1 and CDR2 sequences are MNHNS and SASEGT. CDR3 length: 14 residues. Trimming took 0 bases from V and 7 from J, leaving 12 bases between them. The DNA for the CDR3 is TGTGCCAGCAGTGAAGCTCGGGGGGAGAGTGAAGCTTTCTTT. Its translation: CASSEARGESEAFF.

The chain recombines TRBV7-2 with TRBJ1-3; tentative D call: TRBD1 (5 bases). CDR3 length: 16 amino acids. Germline V gene sequence: CDR1 SGHTA, CDR2 FQGNSA. V was pared by 5 bases and J by 0 bases, with 14 bases between. Here the CDR3 reads CASSPPRRASGNTIYF. The CDR3 nucleotides read TGTGCCAGCAGCCCCCCCCGCAGGGCCTCTGGAAACACCATATATTTT. Based on the CDR3 plus reference TRBV7-2 and TRBJ1-3, the full variable domain is GAGVSQSPSNKVTEKGKDVELRCDPISGHTALYWYRQSLGQGLEFLIYFQGNSAPDKSGLPSDRFSAERTGGSVSTLTIQRTQQEDSAVYLCASSPPRRASGNTIYFGEGSWLTVV.

The rearrangement joins TRBV6-4 to TRBJ2-7; no firm D call. Germline V lookup: CDR1 MRHNA, CDR2 SNTAGT. The CDR3 loop spans 15 amino acids. The V end was cut by 0 bases, the J end by 0 bases, with 9 bases between. CDR3 protein: CASSDSSKPSYEQYF. CDR3 nucleotides: TGTGCCAGCAGTGACTCGTCCAAACCCTCCTACGAGCAGTACTTC.

The chain recombines TRBV4-1 with TRBJ2-5, with a possible D match to TRBD2 (7 bases). V lost 3 bases and J 5 bases, leaving 16 bases between the germline ends. Germline CDR1 is MGHRA and CDR2 is YSYEKL. The CDR3 sequence is 15 residues long. CDR3: CASSQGLAGAETQYF. CDR3 DNA sequence: TGCGCCAGCAGCCAGGGGCTCGCGGGGGCCGAGACCCAGTACTTC.

Only one count was recorded for this clone. The chain combines TRBV4-2 with TRBJ2-1, with D unresolved. The CDR3 contains 13 residues. Germline CDR1 LGHNA, CDR2 YNFKEQ. V shed 7 bases and J shed 2 bases, with 9 bases lying between them. The CDR3 region is CASTSGTYNEQFF. CDR3 nucleotide sequence: TGTGCCAGCACATCTGGAACCTACAATGAGCAGTTCTTC.

CDR3 amino acids: CASSYWDSSGQPQHF. The CDR3 bases are TGTGCCAGCAGTTACTGGGACAGCTCGGGTCAGCCCCAGCATTTT. The genes are TRBV6-6 and TRBJ1-5; TRBD1 agrees at 7 bases. Germline CDR1 and CDR2: MNHNY and SVGAGI (reference sequence). The CDR3 extends over 15 amino acids. V was clipped by 1 base and J by 6 bases; unmatched bases: 6.

The genes are TRBV2 and TRBJ1-2; D remains ambiguous. The CDR3 extends over 14 amino acids. V dropped 3 bases and J dropped 3 bases, with 11 bases sitting between them. Germline CDR1 is SNHLY and CDR2 is FYNNEI. CDR3 protein: CASSDFETDYGYTF. The CDR3 bases are TGTGCCAGCAGTGACTTTGAAACGGACTATGGCTACACCTTC.

The chain recombines TRBV30 with TRBJ1-4; 7 nucleotides align to TRBD1. With 5 bases clipped from V and 0 bases from J, the junction kept 9 bases outside the gene matches. This CDR3 is built from 16 residues. CDR1 and CDR2 from the germline V gene are GTSNPN and SVGIG (reference sequence). As DNA, the CDR3 is TGTGCCTGGGAGACAGGGCAGATTTCAACTAATGAAAAACTGTTTTTT. Translated, it gives CAWETGQISTNEKLFF.

The chain links TRBV7-3 to TRBJ2-1, with D possibly matching TRBD2 (5 bases). The CDR3 contains 14 residues. Germline assignment: CDR1 SGHTA and CDR2 FQGTGA. Trimming took 1 base from V and 2 from J, leaving 6 bases between them. CDR3 DNA: TGTGCCAGCAGCTTAATCGGGGCCTACAATGAGCAGTTCTTC. Its translation: CASSLIGAYNEQFF.

J is TRBJ2-5 and V is TRBV6-5; D is perhaps TRBD2 (6 bases). The germline V and J ends were trimmed by 2 bases and 2 bases, with 15 bases remaining between them. The CDR3 loop spans 16 amino acids. CDR1 and CDR2 from the germline V gene are MNHEY and SVGAGI. CDR3 in amino acids: CASSYPGTARQETQYF. The CDR3 DNA reads as TGTGCCAGCAGTTACCCTGGGACTGCAAGACAAGAGACCCAGTACTTC.

The rearrangement links TRBV29-1 to TRBJ2-3; 9 nucleotides line up with TRBD1. After removal of 6 bases from V and 2 bases from J, the junction contained 12 bases not matched to a gene. The germline CDR1 and CDR2 sequences are SQVTM and ANQGSEA. CDR3 length: 16 amino acids. CDR3 bases: TGCAGCGTGATCCCGACGGGACAGGGAAACACAGATACGCAGTATTTT. Residues: CSVIPTGQGNTDTQYF.

The chain carries TRBV2 and TRBJ2-2, with D unclear. Per germline, CDR1 SNHLY and CDR2 FYNNEI. V lost 7 bases to trimming and J lost 2 bases, with 11 bases between them. The CDR3 spans 14 residues. DNA of the CDR3: TGTGCCAGCACCTCCAGTTCCAACACCGGGGAGCTGTTTTTT. Translation gives CASTSSSNTGELFF.

The chain carries TRBV4-2 and TRBJ2-4, with 9 bases that match TRBD2. This CDR3 has 19 residues. Trimming removed 0 bases from V and 10 bases from J; junction bases left unmatched: 19. CDR1 and CDR2 from the germline V gene are LGHNA and YNFKEQ. CDR3 loop: CASSQDWIQSGGPEHIQYF. The CDR3 region has the DNA TGTGCCAGCAGCCAAGATTGGATCCAAAGCGGGGGGCCGGAGCATATTCAGTACTTC.

The chain has TRBV6-5 and TRBJ2-3; D remains ambiguous. CDR3 size: 16 residues. Trimming removed 4 bases from V and 5 bases from J, with 19 bases in between. Germline V gene lookup returns CDR1 MNHEY and CDR2 SVGAGI. CDR3 residues: CASSSSGYLKQDTQYF. The CDR3 nucleotides read TGTGCCAGCAGTTCCAGTGGGTACCTGAAACAAGATACGCAGTATTTT.

The rearrangement uses TRBV2 and TRBJ2-7; TRBD2 might be the D (7 bases). The CDR3 covers 15 residues. Germline CDR1 and CDR2: SNHLY and FYNNEI. V was shortened by 7 bases and J by 0 bases, with 16 bases between the two germline ends. In nucleotides, the CDR3 is TGTGCCAGCATAATGGTGCGGGGGCCCTCCTACGAGCAGTACTTC. Protein product: CASIMVRGPSYEQYF.

The gene calls are TRBV5-1 and TRBJ2-3, with D possibly matching TRBD2 (5 bases). This CDR3 is built from 13 residues. Germline assignment: CDR1 SGHRS and CDR2 YFSETQ. Deletions cut 7 bases from V and 2 bases from J, with 11 bases between. CDR3 bases: TGCGCCAGCCGGACTGAGAACACAGATACGCAGTATTTT. It is translated as CASRTENTDTQYF.